The sequence of this TCR beta chain was determined in a study of regulatory T cells in long-lasting Graves disease (dated by TCRdb to about 2021). With regard to the full study: Persistent Graves' disease was defined as antithyroid drug treatment for over 5 years with persistently positive TSH receptor autoantibodies. Persistent Graves' disease patients were compared with newly diagnosed Graves' disease patients by peripheral blood TCR sequencing and RNA sequencing. The study was conducted in China and was registered as a clinical trial. A total of roughly 35 samples underwent TCR sequencing: about 13 from persistent and roughly 20 from newly diagnosed Graves' disease patients. In the clinical cohort, patients with persistent Graves' disease had used antithyroid drugs for an average of around 9.9 years. The full study reports these points: Lower TCR Shannon entropy and fewer highly expanded clones were observed in persistent Graves' disease patients than in newly diagnosed patients, which suggested clonal expansion. Preferential use of TRBV28, TRBJ1-2 and TRBJ2-5 was observed in persistent disease, whereas TRBV20-1 and TRBJ2-1 were favored in newly diagnosed disease. The authors noted that the small sample size was a limitation that may lower accuracy. A larger number of public clonotypes was shared among persistent patients (around 2,500) than among newly diagnosed patients (approximately 930). Sequencing and analysis were restricted to the TCR beta chain. The study examined only peripheral blood because the primary lesion, thyroid tissue, could not be accessed.

The receptor library was made with multiplex PCR. Sequenced on an Illumina HiSeq 4000. iRepertoire HTBI primers and Arm-PCR amplification of CDR3 regions were used to construct TCR beta libraries. Gel purification was performed on PCR products prior to sequencing. Processing in the source paper ran as follows. Gene usage analysis of CDR3 amino acid clonotypes used the 60 to 75 TRBV and 11 to 15 TRBJ segments found across samples. COPE and FqMerger were used to merge the filtered high-quality paired reads into contigs. Contigs were aligned with BLAST to IMGT TRBV, TRBD and TRBJ reference genes, and CDR3 was defined per IMGT. Any clonotype with a frequency above 0.1% was counted as a highly expanded clone. Repertoire diversity was measured by Shannon entropy, and V-J evenness by the Gini coefficient. Clonotypes shared by more than one individual were considered public. TCRdb reworked the public reads: Q25 trimming with fastp, MiXCR clone assembly, productive beta chains retained. Rows are unified per CDR3 protein, each entry keeping the most common DNA and genes. The V and J calls and clone size are TCRdb's, not the authors'. A total of roughly 470,000 distinct CDR3 sequences appear in this sample, about 20% of them only once. 7.8% of the sample comes from the top ten.

This clonotype was observed a few times. The specificity of this receptor is unknown. Qualities for individual bases were not recorded, and no much larger clone is one base off. The CDR3 covers 16 residues, taking in both the cysteine and the phenylalanine. The only DNA kept is the CDR3, 48 bases in frame from the first base. V is clipped by 5 bases and J by 4 bases, and the sequence between their germline boundaries is 20 bases long. CDR1 and CDR2, per the germline V gene (reference sequence), are PRHDT and FYEKMQ. The time point label on this specimen signifies: persistent/refractory GD, antithyroid drugs over 5 years with positive TRAb. For both TCR sequencing and RNA sequencing, RNA was extracted from PBMCs in TRIzol. Graves' disease was diagnosed according to American Thyroid Association guidelines. The patients came from an endocrinology department in Xi'an, China. Each patient gave approximately 10 milliliters of peripheral blood, collected in an EDTA anticoagulant tube. Ficoll Paque Plus density gradient separation was used to isolate PBMCs, and no additional T cell sorting was done. RNA quality was checked with an Agilent 2100 Bioanalyzer and agarose gel, and concentration with a NanoDrop 2000.

The specimen comprised peripheral blood mononuclear cells (PBMCs), sampled when the disease was refractory, from a patient treated with antithyroid drugs. The sequence links TRBV13 to TRBJ1-2; the D gene cannot be named for sure. This TCR was recovered from a female donor with Graves disease. The CDR3 protein is CASSHSPERLAYGYTF. The bases read TGTGCCAGCAGCCATTCACCAGAGCGTCTTGCCTATGGCTACACCTTC.